The 19 T cell receptor beta chains reported below all come from one sample, sequenced in a study of T-cell reconstitution after alpha-beta-depleted transplantation in children. Unique molecular identifiers featured in how the TCRbeta library was prepared. TCRdb re-called the PCR reads with MiXCR, one entry per CDR3 protein. The sample includes 450,000 to 550,000 distinct CDR3 sequences, 9.5% to 12% of them seen just once. The sample in question was PBMCs, mostly from graft donor cells, obtained 180 days after TCRalphabeta/CD19-depleted stem cell transplant. The receptors originated from a female patient under 10 years old who had a stem cell transplant for aplastic anemia, so the T cells may come from the graft donor.

At least ten counts were recorded for this clonotype. V and J are TRBV20-1 and TRBJ2-1; 9 bases are shared with TRBD2. This CDR3 comprises 14 residues. CDR1 and CDR2 from the germline V gene are DFQATT and SNEGSKA (reference sequence). The V gene end was trimmed by 1 base and the J gene end by 8 bases; junction bases not matched to a gene: 6. CDR3 coding DNA: TGCAGTGCTAGAGTAGCGGGAGATTTTGATGAGCAGTTCTTC. Amino acid sequence: CSARVAGDFDEQFF.

V usage is TRBV7-6 and J usage is TRBJ2-3, with TRBD2 as a possible D gene (5 bases). V was shortened by 1 base and J by 4 bases, with 12 bases between the two germline ends. Germline values: CDR1 SGHVS, CDR2 FNYEAQ. This CDR3 contains 15 residues. DNA for the CDR3: TGTGCCAGCAGCTTAGGTTGGGAGTCAGCAGATACGCAGTATTTT. Protein: CASSLGWESADTQYF.

The chain is built from TRBV11-2 and TRBJ1-1; D is ambiguous. V was shortened by 5 bases and J by 2 bases, with 15 bases between the two germline ends. The CDR3 totals 15 residues. CDR1 and CDR2 from the germline V gene are SGHAT and FQNNGV. The CDR3 protein is CASSPARTGNTEAFF. In nucleotides, the CDR3 is TGTGCCAGCAGCCCCGCTCGGACGGGAAACACTGAAGCTTTCTTT.

This chain joins TRBV6-1 and TRBJ2-7, with 10 positions matching TRBD2. Germline values: CDR1 MNHNS, CDR2 SASEGT. The CDR3 totals 15 residues. The V segment lost 2 bases and the J segment 2 bases; nucleotides outside the gene matches: 3. CDR3: CASSEYTSGAYEQYF. The CDR3 DNA follows: TGTGCCAGCAGTGAATATACTAGCGGGGCCTACGAGCAGTACTTC.

This chain connects TRBV5-1 to TRBJ2-3, with D tentatively TRBD1 (6 bases). This CDR3 contains 16 residues. Per germline, CDR1 SGHRS and CDR2 YFSETQ. Trimming took 0 bases from V and 3 from J, leaving 14 bases between them. The CDR3 nucleotides read TGCGCCAGCAGCTTGGAGGGCAGGGGCGGTACAGATACGCAGTATTTT. Its protein product is CASSLEGRGGTDTQYF.

The V call is TRBV28, the J call TRBJ2-7; 9 bases fit TRBD1. Germline trimming cut 5 bases from V and 2 bases from J; bases unmatched to any gene: 4. This CDR3 comprises 14 residues. In germline, CDR1 is MDHEN, CDR2 SYDVKM. CDR3 bases: TGTGCCAGCAGTATCACAGGGGGCGCCTACGAGCAGTACTTC. It codes for CASSITGGAYEQYF.

This clonotype was detected only a few times. The V gene is TRBV5-6, the J gene TRBJ1-2; tentative D call: TRBD1 (5 bases). The CDR3 length is 12 residues. The germline gives CDR1 SGHDT, CDR2 YYEEEE. Between the trimmed V and J ends, which lost 1 base and 6 bases, there was a span of 7 bases. The CDR3 DNA reads TGTGCCAGCAGCTTGTCAGGGCATGGCTACACCTTC. Translating it yields CASSLSGHGYTF. The whole variable domain, remainder taken from reference TRBV5-6 and TRBJ1-2, is DAGVTQSPTHLIKTRGQQVTLRCSPKSGHDTVSWYQQALGQGPQFIFQYYEEEERQRGNFPDRFSGHQFPNYSSELNVNALLLGDSALYLCASSLSGHGYTFGSGTRLTVV.

This clonotype was observed a handful of times. V is TRBV7-9 and J is TRBJ2-7; possible D gene TRBD1, 5 bases. CDR3 length equals 12 residues. The V gene lost 5 bases and the J gene lost 7 bases, with 12 bases spanning the gap. CDR1 is SEHNR, CDR2 FQNEAQ, per germline (reference sequence). For the CDR3, the DNA is TGTGCCAGCAGCAGGGGATTAGGAGAGCAGTACGTC. Translating it yields CASSRGLGEQYV.

This rearrangement joins TRBV29-1 to TRBJ2-3; the match to TRBD2 covers 8 bases. CDR1 SQVTM and CDR2 ANQGSEA come from the germline V gene. J gave up 4 bases and V 5 bases, and 11 bases lay outside the gene matches. The CDR3 is 15 amino acids. The CDR3 region is CSVRTSPTRPDTQYF. The CDR3 nucleotides read TGCAGCGTTCGGACTAGCCCCACTCGCCCAGATACGCAGTATTTT.

The table lists this clonotype with a few counts. The chain combines TRBV7-9 with TRBJ2-3; 7 bases are a match to TRBD2. This CDR3 has 16 amino acids. The germline CDR1 and CDR2 sequences are SEHNR and FQNEAQ (reference sequence). Trimming removed 5 bases from V and 2 bases from J; junction bases left unmatched: 10. CDR3 protein: CASSTTTSALTDTQYF. DNA of the CDR3: TGTGCCAGCAGCACTACTACTAGCGCCCTCACAGATACGCAGTATTTT.

This clonotype was counted at least ten times. CDR3 region: CASSQGTGELFF. The DNA for the CDR3 is TGTGCCAGCAGCCAGGGGACCGGGGAGCTGTTTTTT. The chain is built from TRBV3-1 and TRBJ2-2; D uncertain. The V and J ends lost 3 bases and 5 bases respectively, with 4 bases between them. The CDR3 length is 12 residues. CDR1 is LGHDT and CDR2 is YNNKEL in the germline V gene (reference sequence).

This clonotype was seen a few times. This rearrangement joins TRBV20-1 to TRBJ2-1; 16 bases agree with TRBD2. V lost 0 bases, J lost 6 bases, and 2 bases stayed unmatched. CDR1 is DFQATT and CDR2 is SNEGSKA in the germline V gene (reference sequence). This CDR3 is 16 amino acids long. The CDR3 sequence is CSAREGTSGRANEQFF. CDR3 nucleotides: TGCAGTGCTAGAGAGGGGACTAGCGGGAGGGCCAATGAGCAGTTCTTC.

This clonotype came up a few times. V usage is TRBV28 and J usage is TRBJ2-1; 8 bases match TRBD1. The germline gives CDR1 MDHEN, CDR2 SYDVKM. V trimming: 6 bases; J trimming: 0 bases; junction bases outside the gene matches: 7. CDR3 size: 16 residues. The DNA of the CDR3 is TGTGCCAGCAGCCGGGGACAGGTATCCTCCTACAATGAGCAGTTCTTC. It yields the protein CASSRGQVSSYNEQFF.

The CDR3 here is CASSPLGGAGGELFF. In nucleotides, the CDR3 is TGTGCCAGCAGTCCCCTTGGGGGCGCGGGCGGGGAGCTGTTTTTT. The V call is TRBV6-1, the J call TRBJ2-2, with TRBD1 as a possible D gene (6 bases). CDR1 is MNHNS and CDR2 is SASEGT in the germline V gene. V lost 5 bases to trimming and J lost 7 bases, with 17 bases between them. The CDR3 is 15 residues long.

This clonotype was found a few times. This sequence joins TRBV18 and TRBJ2-3; tentatively, D is TRBD2 (5 bases). CDR3 length: 17 residues. The V end lost 3 bases, the J end lost 7 bases, and 23 bases lay between the germline ends. From germline, CDR1 is KGHSH and CDR2 LQKENI. Here the CDR3 DNA reads TGTGCCAGCTCACCCTCGGGATGGGCTAGGAATGGGAATACGCAGTATTTT. It specifies CASSPSGWARNGNTQYF.

A few counts support this clonotype. The chain employs TRBV20-1 and TRBJ2-1, with 8 nucleotides matching TRBD2. The V gene end was trimmed by 6 bases and the J gene end by 5 bases; junction bases not matched to a gene: 12. The CDR3 contains 15 residues. Germline values: CDR1 DFQATT, CDR2 SNEGSKA (reference sequence). CDR3 loop: CSARRGSGGNNEQFF. CDR3 nucleotides: TGCAGTGCCCGTCGGGGGAGCGGGGGAAACAATGAGCAGTTCTTC.

The J gene is TRBJ2-7, the V gene TRBV18; D is unresolved. Germline V gene lookup returns CDR1 KGHSH and CDR2 LQKENI. The CDR3 runs to 11 residues. V gave up 5 bases and J gave up 5 bases, with 7 bases separating them. The CDR3: CASSNRHEQYF. DNA of the CDR3: TGTGCCAGCTCAAATCGGCACGAGCAGTACTTC.

On this clonotype: This may arise from a read error, as a much more abundant clone is one base away. The genes are TRBV5-1 and TRBJ2-3; 8 positions agree with TRBD2. The germline gives CDR1 SGHRS, CDR2 YFSETQ. The V and J ends lost 2 bases and 3 bases, in that order; junction bases with no gene match: 5. CDR3 length equals 15 residues. CDR3 in DNA: TGCGCCAGCAGCTTTAGAGCGGGAGAAACAGATACGCAGTATTTT. Its translation: CASSFRAGETDTQYF.

The rearrangement joins TRBV15 to TRBJ2-7, with a tentative D call TRBD1 (6 bases). This CDR3 comprises 14 residues. The ends were cut back, 5 bases at V and 2 bases at J, with 13 bases in the middle. Germline assignment: CDR1 LNHNV and CDR2 YYDKDF (reference sequence). For the CDR3, the DNA is TGTGCCACCAGCCGAACAGGGTCCCCCTACGAGCAGTACTTC. It encodes CATSRTGSPYEQYF.